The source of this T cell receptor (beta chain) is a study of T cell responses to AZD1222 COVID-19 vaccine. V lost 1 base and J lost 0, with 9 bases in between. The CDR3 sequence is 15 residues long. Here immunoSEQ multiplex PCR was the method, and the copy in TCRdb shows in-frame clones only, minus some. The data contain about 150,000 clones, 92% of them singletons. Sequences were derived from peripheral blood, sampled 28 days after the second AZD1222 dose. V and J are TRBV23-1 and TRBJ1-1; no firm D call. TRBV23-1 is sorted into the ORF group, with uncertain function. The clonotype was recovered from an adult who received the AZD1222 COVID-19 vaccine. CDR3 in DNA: TGCGCCAGCAGTCAATTTGGATACATGAACACTGAAGCTTTCTTT. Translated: CASSQFGYMNTEAFF.